This TCR beta chain was documented in a study of blood T cell repertoires in COVID-19. Overall study: T cells, B-cell-depleted T cells, or PBMCs provided the cDNA or gDNA that served as material.

CDR3 length: 15 amino acids. Germline V gene lookup returns CDR1 LNHNV and CDR2 YYDKDF (reference sequence). V shed 0 bases and J shed 2 bases, with 8 bases lying between them. Original analysis: Using reference gene primer amplification, nucleated cell counts were estimated. Some clones are missing from TCRdb's copy, which holds only in-frame ones; the method was immunoSEQ multiplex PCR. V and J calls and clone size are copied from that table; D and trimming were computed from the DNA. The sample has about 400,000 clones; around 87% are singletons. This clonotype was sampled from a man aged 35-49 years in a cohort exposed to, infected with or recovered from COVID-19 (not recorded which). The sequenced material came from PBMCs or T cells enriched from blood (not recorded which). The rearrangement joins TRBV15 to TRBJ2-1, with D possibly matching TRBD1 (5 bases). This CDR3 is CATSRDAGTYNEQFF. The CDR3 DNA is TGTGCCACCAGCAGAGATGCAGGGACCTACAATGAGCAGTTCTTC.